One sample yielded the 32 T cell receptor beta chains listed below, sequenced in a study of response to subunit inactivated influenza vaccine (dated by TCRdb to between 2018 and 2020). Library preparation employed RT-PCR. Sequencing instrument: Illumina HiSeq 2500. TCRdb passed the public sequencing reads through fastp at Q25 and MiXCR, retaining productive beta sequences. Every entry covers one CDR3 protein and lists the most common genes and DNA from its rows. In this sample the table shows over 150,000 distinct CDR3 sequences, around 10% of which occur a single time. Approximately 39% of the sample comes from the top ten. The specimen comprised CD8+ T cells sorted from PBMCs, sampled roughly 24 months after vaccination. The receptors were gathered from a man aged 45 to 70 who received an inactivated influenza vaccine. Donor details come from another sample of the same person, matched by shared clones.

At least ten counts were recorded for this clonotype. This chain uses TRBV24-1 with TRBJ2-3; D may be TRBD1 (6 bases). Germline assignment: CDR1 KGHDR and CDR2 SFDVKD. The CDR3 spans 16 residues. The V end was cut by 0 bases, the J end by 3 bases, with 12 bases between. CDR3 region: CATSDLQAGATDTQYF. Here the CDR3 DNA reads TGTGCCACCAGTGATTTGCAGGCAGGGGCAACAGATACGCAGTATTTT.

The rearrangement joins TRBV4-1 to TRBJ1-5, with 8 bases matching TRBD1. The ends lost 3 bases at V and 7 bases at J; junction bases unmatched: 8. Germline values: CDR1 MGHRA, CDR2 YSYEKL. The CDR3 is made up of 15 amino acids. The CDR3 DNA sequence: TGCGCCAGCAGCCACGCGACAGGGGTGGGCCAGCCCCAGCATTTT. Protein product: CASSHATGVGQPQHF.

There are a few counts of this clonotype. In nucleotides, the CDR3 is TGTGCCAGCTCACAGGGGACTAGCGGGGGTTCCTACGAGCAGTACTTC. Protein sequence: CASSQGTSGGSYEQYF. The rearrangement uses TRBV18 and TRBJ2-7; 14 bases map to TRBD2. The CDR3 has 16 residues. Per germline, CDR1 KGHSH and CDR2 LQKENI. Trimming removed 4 bases from V and 1 base from J; junction bases left unmatched: 3.

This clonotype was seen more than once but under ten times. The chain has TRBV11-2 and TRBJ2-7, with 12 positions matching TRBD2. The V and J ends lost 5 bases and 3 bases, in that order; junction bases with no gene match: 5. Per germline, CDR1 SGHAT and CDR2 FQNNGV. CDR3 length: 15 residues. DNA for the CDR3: TGTGCCAGCAGCCAACTAGCGGGGGGTTTCTACGAGCAGTACTTC. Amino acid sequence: CASSQLAGGFYEQYF.

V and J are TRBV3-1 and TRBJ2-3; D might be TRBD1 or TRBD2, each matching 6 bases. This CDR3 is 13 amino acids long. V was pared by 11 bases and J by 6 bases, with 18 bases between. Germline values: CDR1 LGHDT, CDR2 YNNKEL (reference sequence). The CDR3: CAVRGTSFDTQYF. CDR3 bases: TGTGCCGTTAGGGGGACTTCATTCGATACGCAGTATTTT.

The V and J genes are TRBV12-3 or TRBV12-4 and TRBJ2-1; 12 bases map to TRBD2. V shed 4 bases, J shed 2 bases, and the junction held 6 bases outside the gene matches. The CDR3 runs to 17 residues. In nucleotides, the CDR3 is TGTGCCAGCAGTTCCTGGACTAGCGGGGAACCCTACAATGAGCAGTTCTTC. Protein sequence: CASSSWTSGEPYNEQFF.

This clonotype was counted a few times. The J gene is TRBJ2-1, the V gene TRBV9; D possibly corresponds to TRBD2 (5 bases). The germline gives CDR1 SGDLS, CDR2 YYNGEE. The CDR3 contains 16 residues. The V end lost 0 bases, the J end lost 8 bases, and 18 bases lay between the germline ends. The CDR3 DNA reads TGTGCCAGCAGCGTAGAGGGCGGGTCACTCTTTGATGAGCAGTTCTTC. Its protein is CASSVEGGSLFDEQFF.

The CDR3 here is CASSKGGYSNQPQHF. The CDR3 bases are TGTGCCAGCAGCAAAGGGGGATACAGCAATCAGCCCCAGCATTTT. The chain carries TRBV7-9 and TRBJ1-5; D possibly corresponds to TRBD1 (6 bases). Germline V gives CDR1 SEHNR, CDR2 FQNEAQ (reference sequence). V was shortened by 5 bases and J by 1 base, with 12 bases between the two germline ends. This CDR3 is built from 15 residues. Using reference TRBV7-9 and TRBJ1-5 for the parts outside the CDR3, the full variable domain is DTGVSQNPRHKITKRGQNVTFRCDPISEHNRLYWYRQTLGQGPEFLTYFQNEAQLEKSRLLSDRFSAERPKGSFSTLEIQRTEQGDSAMYLCASSKGGYSNQPQHFGDGTRLSIL.

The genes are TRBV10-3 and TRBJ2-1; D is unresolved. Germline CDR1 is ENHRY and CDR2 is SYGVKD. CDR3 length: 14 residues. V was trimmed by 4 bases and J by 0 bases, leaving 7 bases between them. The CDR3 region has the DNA TGTGCCATCAGTGTAAGAGGCTCCTACAATGAGCAGTTCTTC. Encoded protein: CAISVRGSYNEQFF.

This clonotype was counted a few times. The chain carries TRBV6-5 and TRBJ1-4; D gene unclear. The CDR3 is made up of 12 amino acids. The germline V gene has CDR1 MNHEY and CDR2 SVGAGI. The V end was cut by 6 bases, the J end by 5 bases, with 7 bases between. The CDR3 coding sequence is TGTGCCAGCAGCAGCGCGAATGAAAAACTGTTTTTT. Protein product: CASSSANEKLFF.

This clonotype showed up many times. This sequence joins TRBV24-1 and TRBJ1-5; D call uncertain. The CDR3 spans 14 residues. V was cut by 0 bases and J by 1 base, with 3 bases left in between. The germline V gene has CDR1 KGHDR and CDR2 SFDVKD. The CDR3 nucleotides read TGTGCCACCAGTGATTTGCGGAGCAATCAGCCCCAGCATTTT. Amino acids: CATSDLRSNQPQHF.

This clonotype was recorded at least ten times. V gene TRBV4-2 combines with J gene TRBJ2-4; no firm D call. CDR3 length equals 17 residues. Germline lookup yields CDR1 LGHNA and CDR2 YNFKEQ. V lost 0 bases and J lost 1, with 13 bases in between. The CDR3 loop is CASSQEDAIGAKNIQYF. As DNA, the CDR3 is TGTGCCAGCAGCCAAGAGGATGCTATTGGGGCCAAAAACATTCAGTACTTC.

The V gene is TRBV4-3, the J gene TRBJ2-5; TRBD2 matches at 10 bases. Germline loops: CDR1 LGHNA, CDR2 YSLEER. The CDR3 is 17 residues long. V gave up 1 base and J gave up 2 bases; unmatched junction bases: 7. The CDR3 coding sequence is TGCGCCAGCAGCCAAGGGCTAGCGGGAGTAGAGCAAGAGACCCAGTACTTC. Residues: CASSQGLAGVEQETQYF.

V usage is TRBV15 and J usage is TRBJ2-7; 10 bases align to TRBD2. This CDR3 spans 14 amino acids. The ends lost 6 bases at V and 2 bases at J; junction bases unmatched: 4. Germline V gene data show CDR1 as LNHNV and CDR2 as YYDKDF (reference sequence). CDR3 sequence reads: CATSSLAGAYEQYF. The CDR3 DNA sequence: TGTGCCACCAGTAGTCTAGCGGGGGCCTACGAGCAGTACTTC. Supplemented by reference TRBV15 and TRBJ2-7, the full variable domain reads DAMVIQNPRYQVTQFGKPVTLSCSQTLNHNVMYWYQQKSSQAPKLLFHYYDKDFNNEADTPDNFQSRRPNTSFCFLDIRSPGLGDTAMYLCATSSLAGAYEQYFGPGTRLTVT.

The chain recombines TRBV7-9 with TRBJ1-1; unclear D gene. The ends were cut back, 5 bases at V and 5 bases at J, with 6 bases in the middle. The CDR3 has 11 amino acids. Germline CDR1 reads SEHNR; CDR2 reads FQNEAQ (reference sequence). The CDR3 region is CASSPPTEAFF. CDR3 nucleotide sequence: TGTGCCAGCAGCCCCCCGACTGAAGCTTTCTTT.

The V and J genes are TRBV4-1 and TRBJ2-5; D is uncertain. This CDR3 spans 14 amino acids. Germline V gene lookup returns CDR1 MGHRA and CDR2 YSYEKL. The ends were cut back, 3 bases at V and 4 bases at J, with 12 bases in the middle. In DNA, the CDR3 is TGCGCCAGCAGCCAGGAACATATACTAGAGACCCAGTACTTC. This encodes CASSQEHILETQYF.

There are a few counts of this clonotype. The CDR3 loop is CASSSWGVNEQFF. DNA of the CDR3: TGTGCCAGCAGCTCCTGGGGTGTCAATGAGCAGTTCTTC. This sequence joins TRBV7-9 and TRBJ2-1; D ambiguous. The germline CDR1 and CDR2 sequences are SEHNR and FQNEAQ (reference sequence). V was pared by 4 bases and J by 6 bases, with 10 bases between. This CDR3 is 13 amino acids long.

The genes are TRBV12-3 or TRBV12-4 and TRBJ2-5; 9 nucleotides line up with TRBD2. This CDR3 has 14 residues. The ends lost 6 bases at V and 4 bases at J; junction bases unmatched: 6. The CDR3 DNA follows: TGTGCCAGCAGCCGACTAGCGGAAGGAGAGACCCAGTACTTC. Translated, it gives CASSRLAEGETQYF.

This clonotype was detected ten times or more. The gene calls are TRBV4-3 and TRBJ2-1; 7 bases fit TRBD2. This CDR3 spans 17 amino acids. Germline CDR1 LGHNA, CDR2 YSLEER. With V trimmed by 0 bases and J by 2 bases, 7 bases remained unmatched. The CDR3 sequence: CASSQDLTAGAYNEQFF. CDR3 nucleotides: TGCGCCAGCAGCCAAGATTTGACGGCGGGAGCCTACAATGAGCAGTTCTTC.

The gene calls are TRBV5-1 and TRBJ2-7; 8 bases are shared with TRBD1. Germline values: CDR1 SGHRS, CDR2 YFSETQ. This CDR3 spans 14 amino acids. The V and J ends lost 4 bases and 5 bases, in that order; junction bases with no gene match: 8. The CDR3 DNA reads TGCGCCAGCAGCCCGACAGGGGATCCCAACGAGCAGTACTTC. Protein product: CASSPTGDPNEQYF.

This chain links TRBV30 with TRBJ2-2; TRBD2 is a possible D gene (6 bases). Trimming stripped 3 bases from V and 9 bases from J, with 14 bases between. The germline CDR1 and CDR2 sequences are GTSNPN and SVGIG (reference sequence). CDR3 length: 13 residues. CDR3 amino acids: CAWSFGTYRELFF. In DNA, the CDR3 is TGTGCCTGGAGCTTCGGGACTTACCGGGAGCTGTTTTTT.

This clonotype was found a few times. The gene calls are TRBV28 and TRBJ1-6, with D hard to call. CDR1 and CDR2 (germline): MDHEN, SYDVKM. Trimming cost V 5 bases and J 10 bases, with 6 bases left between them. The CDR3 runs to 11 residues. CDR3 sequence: CASSPNSPLHF. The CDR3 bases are TGTGCCAGCAGTCCAAACTCACCCCTCCACTTT.

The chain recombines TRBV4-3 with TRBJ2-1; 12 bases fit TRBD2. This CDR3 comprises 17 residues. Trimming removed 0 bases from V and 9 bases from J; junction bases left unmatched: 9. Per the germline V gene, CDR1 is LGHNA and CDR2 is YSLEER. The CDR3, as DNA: TGCGCCAGCAGCCAAGATTTGGTGGCTAGCGGGAGGGGTGAGCAGTTCTTC. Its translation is CASSQDLVASGRGEQFF.

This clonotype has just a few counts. The CDR3 loop reads CASSYLTGGQETQYF. The CDR3 DNA sequence: TGTGCCAGCAGCTACCTAACAGGGGGCCAAGAGACCCAGTACTTC. The genes are TRBV11-2 and TRBJ2-5, with 8 bases aligning to TRBD1. This CDR3 has 15 amino acids. V trimming: 4 bases; J trimming: 1 base; junction bases outside the gene matches: 5. Germline assignment: CDR1 SGHAT and CDR2 FQNNGV.

The CDR3 protein is CASRGYYNEQFF. DNA for the CDR3: TGTGCCAGCCGGGGTTACTACAATGAGCAGTTCTTC. This rearrangement joins TRBV12-3 or TRBV12-4 to TRBJ2-1, with D maybe TRBD2 (5 bases). CDR3 length equals 12 residues. Trimming pared 8 bases from V and 3 bases from J, leaving 8 bases between.

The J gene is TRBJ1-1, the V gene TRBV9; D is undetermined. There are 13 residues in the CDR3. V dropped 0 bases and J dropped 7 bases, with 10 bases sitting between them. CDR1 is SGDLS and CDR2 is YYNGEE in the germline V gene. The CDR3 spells CASSVVSPDEAFF. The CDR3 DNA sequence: TGTGCCAGCAGCGTAGTGTCGCCAGATGAAGCTTTCTTT.

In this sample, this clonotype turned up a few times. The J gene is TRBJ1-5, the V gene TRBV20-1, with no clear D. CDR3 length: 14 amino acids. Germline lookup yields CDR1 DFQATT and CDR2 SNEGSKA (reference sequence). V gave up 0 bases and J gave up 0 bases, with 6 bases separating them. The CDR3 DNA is TGCAGTGCTAGAGATCCCCATAGCAATCAGCCCCAGCATTTT. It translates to CSARDPHSNQPQHF.

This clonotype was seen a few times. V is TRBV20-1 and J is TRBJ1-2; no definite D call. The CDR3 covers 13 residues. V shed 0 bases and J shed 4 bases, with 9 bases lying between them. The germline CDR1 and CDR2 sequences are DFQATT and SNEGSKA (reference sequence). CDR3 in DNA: TGCAGTGCTAGAGATGACACCGGCTATGGCTACACCTTC. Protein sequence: CSARDDTGYGYTF.

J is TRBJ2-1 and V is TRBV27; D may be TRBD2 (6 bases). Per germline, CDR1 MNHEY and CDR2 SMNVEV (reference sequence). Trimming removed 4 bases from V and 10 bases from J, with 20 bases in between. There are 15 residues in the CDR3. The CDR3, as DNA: TGTGCCAGCAGTTGGACTAACGTTCCCTTACGGGAGCAGTTCTTC. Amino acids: CASSWTNVPLREQFF.

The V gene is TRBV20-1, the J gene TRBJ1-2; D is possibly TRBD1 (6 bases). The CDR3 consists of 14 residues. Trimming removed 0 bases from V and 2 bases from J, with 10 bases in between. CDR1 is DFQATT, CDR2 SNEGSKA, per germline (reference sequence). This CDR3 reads CSARDGGQNYGYTF. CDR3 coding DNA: TGCAGTGCTAGAGATGGCGGACAGAACTATGGCTACACCTTC.

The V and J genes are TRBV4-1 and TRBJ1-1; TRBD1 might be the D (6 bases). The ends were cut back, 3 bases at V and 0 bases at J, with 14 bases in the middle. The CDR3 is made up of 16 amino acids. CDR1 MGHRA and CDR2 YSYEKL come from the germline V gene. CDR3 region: CASSHRAQGMNTEAFF. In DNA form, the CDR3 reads TGCGCCAGCAGCCACCGGGCCCAGGGGATGAACACTGAAGCTTTCTTT.

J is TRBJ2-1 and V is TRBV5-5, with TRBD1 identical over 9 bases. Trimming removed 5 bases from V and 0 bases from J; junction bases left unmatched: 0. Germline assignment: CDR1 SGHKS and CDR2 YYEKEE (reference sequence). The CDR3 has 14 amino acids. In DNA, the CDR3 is TGTGCCAGCAGGGGACAGGGCTCCTACAATGAGCAGTTCTTC. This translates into CASRGQGSYNEQFF.